The clone carrying this T cell receptor beta chain was seen only a few times. Its antigen is currently unknown. Germline CDR1 is SGHTA and CDR2 is FQGNSA. With 3 bases removed from V and 2 bases from J, the gap between germline ends came to 6 bases. This CDR3 has 13 residues. These data come from a study of beta chain features in type 1 diabetes. General observations from the study: At VDJ recombination sites, type 1 diabetes patients had fewer insertions and more deleted nucleotides. A greater similarity of naive, central memory and Treg TCRB repertoires was seen among patients than among healthy donors. Patients with Type 1 diabetes showed moderately but significantly shorter TCRB CDR3s in all four CD4+ subsets. Whatever favoring of shorter templates PCR might show would apply equally to patients and controls.

Reverse transcribing all isolated RNA meant expressed TCRB transcripts were sequenced. Assay: immunoSEQ multiplex PCR; the TCRdb copy retains only in-frame clones and omits some. The sample contains over 600,000 clones, roughly 12% of which appear only once. Specimen: naive CD4+ T cells from blood. This receptor was obtained from a man aged 25 to 45 with type 1 diabetes. The chain employs TRBV7-2 and TRBJ2-3; D remains unclear. DNA of the CDR3: TGTGCCAGCAGCTTGATTGTCACAGATACGCAGTATTTT. It translates to CASSLIVTDTQYF.